Described below is a single T cell receptor (beta chain) sequence and its context. Its antigen remains undetermined. Base qualities are not recorded, but no much larger clone differs from it by a single base. The sample belongs to a study of vaccination effects on CD4 cells after COVID-19 (dated by TCRdb to between 2021 and 2023). General notes on the study: Post-vaccine samples across the study were collected a median of 72 days after the second dose, with a range of 14 to 241. The study compared SARS-CoV-2 spike-specific CD4+ TCR repertoires before and after mRNA vaccination in COVID-19 convalescent patients and infection-naive vaccine recipients. A total of some eleven COVID-19 convalescent patients and several SARS-CoV-2-naive healthy vaccine recipients were included in the full study. Cultures from other donors in the study were sequenced using the Oncomine TCR Beta short-read assay on an Illumina iSeq 100. Broad study findings and their caveats: Only a small number of convalescent patients were included, and no early post-infection timepoints were available, which limited the study. Among healthy vaccine recipients, nearly all vaccine-induced clones were SARS-CoV-2 mono-reactive, and just 1 of 255 was cross-reactive with common cold coronaviruses. Both infection-induced and vaccine-induced clones contracted markedly at late post-vaccination timepoints, which is consistent with waning T cell responses.

In the ViraFEST assay, PBMC were stimulated with viral peptide pools, and TCR sequencing was then used to find antigen-specific CD4+ T cell clonotypes based on their expansion. After 10 to 11 days of culture, CD4+ T cells were isolated with the EasySep CD4+ T cell isolation kit. Two doses of either the BNT162b2 or the mRNA-1273 mRNA SARS-CoV-2 vaccine were administered to participants. Negative nucleocapsid antibody results before and after vaccination confirmed that the healthy vaccine recipients had no prior SARS-CoV-2 infection. Each well held some 1.9 million PBMC cultured in IMDM containing roughly 5% human AB serum, approximately 10 IU/ml IL-2 and gentamicin, along with roughly 10 ug/ml peptides. On days 3 and 7, half of the culture medium was replaced with fresh IL-2-containing medium. Unless otherwise noted, each peptide stimulation condition was cultured in triplicate wells. Using Ficoll-Paque Plus gradient centrifugation, PBMC were separated from whole blood and then either used fresh or cryopreserved at -140C. Overlapping peptide pools spanned the spike proteins of SARS-CoV-2 and the common cold coronaviruses HCoV-NL63, HCoV-OC43 and HCoV-229E. The QIAamp micro DNA kit was used to extract genomic DNA from the cultured CD4+ T cells.

Including the terminal cysteine and phenylalanine, the CDR3 comprises 14 residues. The DNA shown is the 42-base CDR3, in frame from base 1. Based on the germline V gene (reference sequence), the CDR1 and CDR2 sequences are LNHDA and SQIVND. V is trimmed back by 3 bases and J by 5 bases, and the junction contains 3 bases that no gene match accounts for. Libraries were prepared through the immunoSEQ multiplex PCR assay. DNA from the cultured, isolated CD4+ T cells was subjected to TCR beta CDR3 sequencing. Per the original workflow: Non-productive TCR sequences were removed, reads were trimmed to the CDR3 region, and CDR3s of at least 7 amino acids were retained. The MANAFEST web app was used to pick out antigen-specific clonotypes by comparing their expansion in peptide wells with that in reference cultures. To count as positive, a clone had to show expansion at FDR<0.05 compared with the reference and with all other wells, an odds ratio above 5, and a frequency above 0.1% in two replicate wells. A clonotype was called cross-reactive if it was significantly expanded both in SARS-CoV-2 spike wells and in at least one common cold coronavirus spike condition. CDR3 similarity was assessed by Levenshtein distance with the stringdist R package, and unrooted trees were built with ape in R 3.6.1. TCRdb re-hosts the immuneACCESS table, in-frame sequences only. Its copies lack some clones; in the studies checked, an unresolved V gene accounts for under half of them, and the cause for the rest is not known. V and J calls and clone size come straight from that table; D and trimming were deduced from the DNA. The sample contains approximately 25,000 clones, 75% to 80% of them found a single time. Jointly, the top ten make up about 6% of the sample.

The chain is assembled from TRBV19 and TRBJ2-2; 7 junctional bases match TRBD2. This receptor was identified in a human donor who received a COVID-19 vaccine. Some clones in this sample may be carry-over from other donors' samples. This specimen was CD4+ T cells from PBMCs cultured with SARS-CoV-2 spike peptides, taken after COVID-19 vaccination. The cell subset or site tag for this specimen amounts to: SARS-CoV-2 spike overlapping peptide pool stimulation. CDR3 reads: CASSIGGGTGELFF. The sequenced DNA: TGTGCCAGTAGTATCGGCGGGGGAACCGGGGAGCTGTTTTTT. With the portions outside the CDR3 filled from the reference TRBV19 and TRBJ2-2 genes, the complete variable region becomes DGGITQSPKYLFRKEGQNVTLSCEQNLNHDAMYWYRQDPGQGLRLIYYSQIVNDFQKGDIAEGYSVSREKKESFPLTVTSAQKNPTAFYLCASSIGGGTGELFFGEGSRLTVL.